Presented here are 25 T cell receptor beta chains from one specimen sequenced in a study of shared T cell receptors in the human thymus. Repertoires were generated with immunoSEQ multiplex PCR, while TCRdb's copy carries only in-frame clones and drops some. The table records 700,000 to 750,000 clones, 80% to 90% of them present only once. The same data also contributed to another study, on human thymus T cells.

The material sequenced was thymocytes. The receptors stem from a girl under three years old with a congenital heart defect.

The V and J genes are TRBV7-9 and TRBJ1-3; possible D gene TRBD1, 6 bases. This CDR3 comprises 14 residues. Trimming cost V 6 bases and J 4 bases, with 13 bases left between them. Germline CDR1 SEHNR, CDR2 FQNEAQ (reference sequence). CDR3 loop: CASSRIQGGNTIYF. The CDR3 region has the DNA TGTGCCAGCAGTCGTATACAGGGAGGAAACACCATATATTTT.

The chain carries TRBV10-1 and TRBJ2-1, with 8 nucleotides matching TRBD1. This CDR3 is 15 amino acids long. The germline gives CDR1 WNHNN, CDR2 SYGVQD (reference sequence). V lost 2 bases and J lost 8; bases outside the gene matches: 8. The CDR3 here is CASSEGQGARDEQFF. DNA for the CDR3: TGCGCCAGCAGTGAGGGGCAGGGGGCGCGGGATGAGCAGTTCTTC.

V and J are TRBV28 and TRBJ2-3; TRBD1 matches 9 bases. The CDR3 has 16 residues. The germline V gene encodes CDR1 MDHEN and CDR2 SYDVKM. V lost 6 bases to trimming and J lost 4 bases; unmatched junction nucleotides: 11. CDR3 sequence: CASSPLRDRVADTQYF. In DNA, the CDR3 is TGTGCCAGCAGCCCACTCCGGGACAGGGTTGCAGATACGCAGTATTTT.

The chain joins TRBV12-5 to TRBJ1-2; 7 bases match TRBD1. The CDR3 runs to 16 residues. Trimming cost V 3 bases and J 7 bases; bases outside gene matches: 14. The germline CDR1 and CDR2 sequences are LGHNT and FRNRAP. CDR3 region: CASGFERGRSLSGYTF. CDR3 nucleotides: TGTGCTAGTGGTTTTGAGAGGGGGCGGTCTCTGAGTGGCTACACCTTC.

V usage is TRBV4-1 and J usage is TRBJ1-1; tentatively, D is TRBD1 (5 bases). The CDR3 runs to 14 residues. CDR1 is MGHRA, CDR2 YSYEKL, per germline. The germline V and J ends were trimmed by 4 bases and 4 bases, with 13 bases remaining between them. The CDR3 reads CASSRRDGFTEAFF. CDR3 nucleotides: TGCGCCAGCAGCCGGCGGGACGGATTCACTGAAGCTTTCTTT.

The rearrangement joins TRBV13 to TRBJ2-5; TRBD1 might be the D (6 bases). The V gene lost 5 bases and the J gene lost 3 bases, with 16 bases spanning the gap. The CDR3 totals 15 residues. Per the germline V gene, CDR1 is PRHDT and CDR2 is FYEKMQ (reference sequence). The CDR3: CASSLPPTGKETQYF. The CDR3 coding sequence is TGTGCCAGCAGCCTTCCCCCCACAGGGAAAGAGACCCAGTACTTC.

The chain combines TRBV7-9 with TRBJ1-1; D perhaps matches TRBD1 (6 bases). Trimming took 8 bases from V and 8 from J, leaving 18 bases between them. This CDR3 comprises 13 residues. Germline lookup yields CDR1 SEHNR and CDR2 FQNEAQ (reference sequence). The CDR3 DNA is TGTGCCAGCGGCCCCTTGGAAACAGGGGAAGCTTTCTTT. It encodes CASGPLETGEAFF.

The chain recombines TRBV19 with TRBJ2-3; 7 bases map to TRBD1. V gave up 3 bases and J gave up 5 bases; unmatched junction bases: 8. CDR1 and CDR2 from the germline V gene are LNHDA and SQIVND (reference sequence). The length of the CDR3 is 15 residues. As DNA, the CDR3 is TGTGCCAGTAGTATGACAGGGCAACGTGTAGATACGCAGTATTTT. Protein: CASSMTGQRVDTQYF.

The V gene is TRBV19, the J gene TRBJ2-3, with 13 nucleotides matching TRBD2. After removal of 5 bases from V and 3 bases from J, the junction contained 11 bases not matched to a gene. Germline V lookup: CDR1 LNHDA, CDR2 SQIVND (reference sequence). The CDR3 consists of 18 residues. In DNA, the CDR3 is TGTGCCAGTAGTCGCCGGCGTACTAGCGGGGGGGCTACAGATACGCAGTATTTT. As protein: CASSRRRTSGGATDTQYF. The variable domain in full, with the rest retrieved from reference TRBV19 and TRBJ2-3, is DGGITQSPKYLFRKEGQNVTLSCEQNLNHDAMYWYRQDPGQGLRLIYYSQIVNDFQKGDIAEGYSVSREKKESFPLTVTSAQKNPTAFYLCASSRRRTSGGATDTQYFGPGTRLTVL.

The gene calls are TRBV4-2 and TRBJ2-3; 13 positions match TRBD2. The V gene's germline CDR1 is LGHNA and CDR2 YNFKEQ. The CDR3 is 19 amino acids. The ends lost 4 bases at V and 6 bases at J; junction bases unmatched: 16. DNA for the CDR3: TGTGCCAGCAGCCGCCACCAGGGGACTAGCGGGGAAAACTGGGATACGCAGTATTTT. Amino acids: CASSRHQGTSGENWDTQYF.

The V and J genes are TRBV5-6 and TRBJ1-1, with 8 bases fitting TRBD1. The CDR3 covers 15 residues. Germline CDR1 SGHDT, CDR2 YYEEEE. Germline trimming cut 4 bases from V and 3 bases from J; bases unmatched to any gene: 8. CDR3 region: CASSASTGGDTEAFF. CDR3 nucleotide sequence: TGTGCCAGCAGCGCCTCCACAGGGGGAGACACTGAAGCTTTCTTT.

The chain links TRBV9 to TRBJ2-5; TRBD1 matches at 7 bases. With V trimmed by 0 bases and J by 0 bases, 11 bases remained unmatched. Germline V gene sequence: CDR1 SGDLS, CDR2 YYNGEE. The CDR3 is 18 amino acids. CDR3 DNA: TGTGCCAGCAGCGTAGCTAGGGGGCTGGGGCCGTACCAAGAGACCCAGTACTTC. This gives the protein CASSVARGLGPYQETQYF.

This chain joins TRBV19 and TRBJ1-2; D is unclear. V was trimmed by 6 bases and J by 5 bases, leaving 19 bases between them. The germline CDR1 and CDR2 sequences are LNHDA and SQIVND (reference sequence). The CDR3 consists of 15 residues. The CDR3 DNA sequence: TGTGCCAGTAGCCACCGATACGAGAACGTGTATGGCTACACCTTC. This sequence encodes CASSHRYENVYGYTF.

J is TRBJ1-1 and V is TRBV15; possibly TRBD1 for D (6 bases). This CDR3 contains 14 residues. Germline loops: CDR1 LNHNV, CDR2 YYDKDF (reference sequence). The V and J ends lost 5 bases and 7 bases respectively, with 17 bases between them. The CDR3 is CATSQDSALFEAFF. CDR3 coding DNA: TGTGCCACCAGCCAGGACAGTGCTCTCTTTGAAGCTTTCTTT.

This clone was observed a handful of times. The genes are TRBV15 and TRBJ1-5, with 7 bases identical to TRBD1. With V trimmed by 0 bases and J by 0 bases, 8 bases remained unmatched. CDR1 is LNHNV, CDR2 YYDKDF, per germline (reference sequence). The CDR3 runs 18 residues. The CDR3 nucleotides are TGTGCCACCAGCAGAGACGTGGTGGACAGGAGTAGCAATCAGCCCCAGCATTTT. This encodes CATSRDVVDRSSNQPQHF.

This chain links TRBV18 with TRBJ2-6; D possibly corresponds to TRBD1 (6 bases). V was shortened by 3 bases and J by 0 bases, with 15 bases between the two germline ends. The germline gives CDR1 KGHSH, CDR2 LQKENI. This CDR3 spans 18 amino acids. The CDR3 loop reads CASSPGRGTFSGANVLTF. Here the CDR3 DNA reads TGTGCCAGCTCACCGGGCAGGGGTACCTTCTCTGGGGCCAACGTCCTGACTTTC.

A remark on this clone: A junction boundary mismatches the germline segment, possibly from a read error. The identical CDR3 is also encoded by other nucleotide sequences in the sample. The V gene is TRBV7-3, the J gene TRBJ1-2; the match to TRBD1 covers 8 bases. This CDR3 contains 14 residues. Germline V gene sequence: CDR1 SGHTA, CDR2 FQGTGA. The CDR3 nucleotides are TGTGCCAGCAGTTTAACAGGGGGGGGCTATGGCTACACCTTC. Translation gives CASSLTGGGYGYTF.

CDR3 coding DNA: TGCGCCAGCAGCCAAGAGCTTAGCGGGGGATACAATGAGCAGTTCTTC. As protein: CASSQELSGGYNEQFF. V usage is TRBV4-3 and J usage is TRBJ2-1; 9 nucleotides line up with TRBD2. Germline lookup yields CDR1 LGHNA and CDR2 YSLEER. This CDR3 spans 16 amino acids. Trimming took 0 bases from V and 4 from J; bases not matched to a gene: 4.

The J gene is TRBJ1-1, the V gene TRBV25-1; 7 nucleotides align to TRBD1. The CDR3 loop spans 15 amino acids. CDR1 and CDR2 (germline): MGHDK, SYGVNS. V was clipped by 5 bases and J by 0 bases; unmatched bases: 6. The CDR3 loop reads CASSSRQGMNTEAFF. For the CDR3, the DNA is TGTGCCAGCAGTTCCCGACAGGGAATGAACACTGAAGCTTTCTTT.

The J gene is TRBJ2-7, the V gene TRBV6-1; 10 nucleotides align to TRBD1. The CDR3 is 14 amino acids. V dropped 8 bases and J dropped 4; count of bases not matched to a gene: 8. The germline V gene has CDR1 MNHNS and CDR2 SASEGT. The CDR3 sequence is CASGGGTGDYEQYF. CDR3 DNA sequence: TGTGCCAGCGGAGGAGGGACAGGGGATTACGAGCAGTACTTC.

The V and J genes are TRBV5-6 and TRBJ1-4, with D uncertain. V was cut by 1 base and J by 5 bases, with 6 bases left in between. Germline lookup yields CDR1 SGHDT and CDR2 YYEEEE. CDR3 size: 13 residues. The CDR3 reads CASSLRVNEKLFF. CDR3 sequence (DNA): TGTGCCAGCAGCTTGCGAGTAAATGAAAAACTGTTTTTT.

CDR3 protein: CASSRIGGTDTQYF. The CDR3 nucleotides read TGCGCCAGCAGCCGTATCGGGGGCACAGATACGCAGTATTTT. The J gene is TRBJ2-3, the V gene TRBV4-3; TRBD2 might be the D (5 bases). CDR3 length: 14 amino acids. V was shortened by 4 bases and J by 1 base, with 9 bases between the two germline ends. Germline V gene sequence: CDR1 LGHNA, CDR2 YSLEER.

V and J are TRBV7-9 and TRBJ1-2; maybe TRBD1 (6 bases). CDR3 length: 17 amino acids. The germline V and J ends were trimmed by 4 bases and 4 bases, with 22 bases remaining between them. Germline lookup yields CDR1 SEHNR and CDR2 FQNEAQ (reference sequence). The CDR3 bases are TGTGCCAGCAGCTCTCTTACACTATCCGGGACACCCTATGGCTACACCTTC. Residues: CASSSLTLSGTPYGYTF.

V gene TRBV6-6 combines with J gene TRBJ1-2; 9 positions agree with TRBD1. The CDR3 totals 15 residues. The ends lost 0 bases at V and 4 bases at J; junction bases unmatched: 3. Germline V gene data show CDR1 as MNHNY and CDR2 as SVGAGI (reference sequence). CDR3 sequence (DNA): TGTGCCAGCAGTTACTCCCGACAGGGGGTCTATGGCTACACCTTC. It is translated as CASSYSRQGVYGYTF.

This clone was observed a single time. One end of the junction fails to match germline, which may point to a read error. The sample holds other DNA sequences that translate to the same CDR3. The rearrangement links TRBV6-5 to TRBJ1-6; maybe TRBD1 (6 bases). The CDR3 has 15 residues. Germline V CDR1 and CDR2: MNHEY, SVGAGI. CDR3 protein: CASSYQLGQNSPLHF. The CDR3 nucleotides are TGTGCCAGCAGTTATCAGCTGGGACAAAATTCCCCCCTCCACTTT.